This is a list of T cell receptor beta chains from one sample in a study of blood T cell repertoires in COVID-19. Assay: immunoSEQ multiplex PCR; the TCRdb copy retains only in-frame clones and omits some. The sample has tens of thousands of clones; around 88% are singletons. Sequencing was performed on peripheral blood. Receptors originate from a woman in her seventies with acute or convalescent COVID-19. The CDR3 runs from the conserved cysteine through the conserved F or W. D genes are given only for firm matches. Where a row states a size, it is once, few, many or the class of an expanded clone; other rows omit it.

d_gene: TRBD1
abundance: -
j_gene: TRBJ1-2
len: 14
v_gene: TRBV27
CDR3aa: CASSGTGENYGYTF
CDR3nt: TGTGCCAGCAGTGGAACAGGGGAGAACTATGGCTACACCTTC

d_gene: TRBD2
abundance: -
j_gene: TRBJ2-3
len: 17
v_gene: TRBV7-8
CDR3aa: CASSLAGAGVVRNTQYF
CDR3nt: TGTGCCAGCAGCTTAGCGGGCGCGGGGGTGGTAAGGAATACGCAGTATTTT

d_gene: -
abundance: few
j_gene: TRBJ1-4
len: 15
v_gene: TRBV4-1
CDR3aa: CASSRIGTSREKLFF
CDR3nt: TGCGCCAGCAGCCGGATCGGGACAAGCAGGGAAAAACTGTTTTTT

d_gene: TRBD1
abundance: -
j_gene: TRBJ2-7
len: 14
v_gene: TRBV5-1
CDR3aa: CASRPTGDSYEQYF
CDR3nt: TGCGCCAGCCGCCCTACAGGGGACTCCTACGAGCAGTACTTC

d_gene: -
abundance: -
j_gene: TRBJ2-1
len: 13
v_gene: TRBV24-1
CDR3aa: CATSDPSRGEQFF
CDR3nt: TGTGCCACCAGTGACCCTTCCCGGGGTGAGCAGTTCTTC

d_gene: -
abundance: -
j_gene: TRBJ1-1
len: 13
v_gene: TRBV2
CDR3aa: CASIPPGETEAFF
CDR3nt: TGTGCCAGCATTCCCCCAGGGGAGACTGAAGCTTTCTTT

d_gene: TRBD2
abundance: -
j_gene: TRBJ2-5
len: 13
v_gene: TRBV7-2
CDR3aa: CATDPGGGKTQYF
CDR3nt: TGTGCCACCGACCCGGGAGGGGGAAAGACCCAGTACTTC

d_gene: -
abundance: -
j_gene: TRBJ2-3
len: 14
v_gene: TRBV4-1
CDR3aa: CASSHGPNTDTQYF
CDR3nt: TGCGCCAGCAGCCACGGTCCAAATACAGATACGCAGTATTTT

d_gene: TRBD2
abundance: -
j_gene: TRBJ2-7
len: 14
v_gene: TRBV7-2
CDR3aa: CASSSTTSGGEQYF
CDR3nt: TGTGCCAGCAGCTCAACCACTAGCGGGGGCGAGCAGTACTTC

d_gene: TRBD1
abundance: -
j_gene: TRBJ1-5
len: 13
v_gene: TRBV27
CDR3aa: CASRQGGNQPQHF
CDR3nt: TGTGCCAGCAGACAGGGGGGCAATCAGCCCCAGCATTTT

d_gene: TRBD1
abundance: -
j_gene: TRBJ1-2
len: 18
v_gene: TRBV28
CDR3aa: CASRRPWDRGYSAYGYTF
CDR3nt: TGTGCCAGCAGGAGGCCGTGGGACAGGGGGTATTCGGCCTATGGCTACACCTTC

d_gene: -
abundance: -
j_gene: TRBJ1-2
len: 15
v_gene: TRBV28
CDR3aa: CASSFRGNFNYGYTF
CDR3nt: TGTGCCAGCAGTTTTAGGGGGAACTTCAACTATGGCTACACCTTC

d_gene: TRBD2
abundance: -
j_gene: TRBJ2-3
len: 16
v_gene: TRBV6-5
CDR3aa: CASSSRAGRRTDTQYF
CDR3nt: TGTGCCAGCAGTTCGCGAGCGGGGCGCCGCACAGATACGCAGTATTTT

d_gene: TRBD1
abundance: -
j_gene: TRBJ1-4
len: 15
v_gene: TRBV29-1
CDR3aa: CSVAESGGTNEKLFF
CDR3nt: TGCAGCGTTGCCGAATCAGGGGGCACTAATGAAAAACTGTTTTTT

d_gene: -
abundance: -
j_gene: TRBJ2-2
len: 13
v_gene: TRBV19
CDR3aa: CAIAGTFTGELFF
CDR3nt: TGTGCCATCGCGGGAACCTTCACCGGGGAGCTGTTTTTT

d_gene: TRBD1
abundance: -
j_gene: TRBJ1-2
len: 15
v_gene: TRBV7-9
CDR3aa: CASSITSGTGDGYTF
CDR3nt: TGTGCCAGCAGCATAACTTCCGGGACAGGGGACGGCTACACCTTC

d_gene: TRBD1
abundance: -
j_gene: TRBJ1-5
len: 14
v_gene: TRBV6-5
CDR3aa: CASSSQGAGQPQHF
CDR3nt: TGTGCCAGCAGTTCTCAGGGGGCAGGTCAGCCCCAGCATTTT

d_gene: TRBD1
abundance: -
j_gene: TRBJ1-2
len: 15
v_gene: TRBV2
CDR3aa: CASSSPGQGNYGYTF
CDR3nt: TGTGCCAGCAGTTCCCCGGGACAGGGAAACTATGGCTACACCTTC

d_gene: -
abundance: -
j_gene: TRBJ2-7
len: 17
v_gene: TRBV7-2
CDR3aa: CASSLRPSDRLYYEQYF
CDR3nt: TGTGCCAGCAGCTTAAGGCCTAGCGACCGTTTATACTACGAGCAGTACTTC

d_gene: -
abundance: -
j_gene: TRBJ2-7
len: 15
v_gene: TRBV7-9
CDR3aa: CASSYGGDMGYEQYF
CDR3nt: TGTGCCAGCAGCTACGGCGGGGATATGGGGTACGAGCAGTACTTC

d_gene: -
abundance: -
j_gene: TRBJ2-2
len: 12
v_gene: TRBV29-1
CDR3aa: CSVYSNTGELFF
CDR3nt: TGCAGCGTCTATTCGAACACCGGGGAGCTGTTTTTT

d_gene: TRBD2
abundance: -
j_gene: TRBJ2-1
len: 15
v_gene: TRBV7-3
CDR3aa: CASSNSGGAADEQFF
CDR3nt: TGTGCCAGCAGCAATAGCGGGGGGGCCGCGGATGAGCAGTTCTTC

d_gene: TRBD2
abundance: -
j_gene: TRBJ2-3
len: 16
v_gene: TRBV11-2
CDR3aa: CASSQLLAGSTDTQYF
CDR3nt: TGTGCCAGCAGCCAACTACTAGCGGGGAGCACAGATACGCAGTATTTT

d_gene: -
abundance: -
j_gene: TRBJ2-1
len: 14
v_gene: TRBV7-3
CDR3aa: CASSLSGSYNEQFF
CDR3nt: TGTGCCAGCAGCCTCTCGGGGTCCTACAATGAGCAGTTCTTC

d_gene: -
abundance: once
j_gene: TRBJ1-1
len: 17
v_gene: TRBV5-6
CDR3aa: CASSLLGTPRAGTEAFF
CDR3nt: TGTGCCAGCAGCTTGCTCGGGACTCCACGGGCAGGGACTGAAGCTTTCTTT

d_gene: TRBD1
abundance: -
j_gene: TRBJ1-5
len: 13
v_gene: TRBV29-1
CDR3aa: CSVAQGANQPQHF
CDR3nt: TGCAGCGTAGCACAGGGGGCAAATCAGCCCCAGCATTTT

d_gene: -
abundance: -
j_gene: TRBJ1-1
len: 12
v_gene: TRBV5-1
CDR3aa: CASSLVETEAFF
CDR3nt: TGCGCCAGCAGCTTGGTGGAGACTGAAGCTTTCTTT

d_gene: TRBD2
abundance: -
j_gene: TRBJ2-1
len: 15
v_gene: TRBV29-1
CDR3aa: CSAPGLASSYNEQFF
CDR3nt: TGCAGCGCCCCGGGACTAGCGAGCTCCTACAATGAGCAGTTCTTC

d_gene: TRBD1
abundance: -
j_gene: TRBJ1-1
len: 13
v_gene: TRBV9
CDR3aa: CASSPRGRTEAFF
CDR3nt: TGTGCCAGCAGTCCTAGGGGGCGAACTGAAGCTTTCTTT

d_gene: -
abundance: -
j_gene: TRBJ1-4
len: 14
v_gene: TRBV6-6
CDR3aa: CASSWTATNEKLFF
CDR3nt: TGTGCCAGCAGCTGGACAGCAACTAATGAAAAACTGTTTTTT

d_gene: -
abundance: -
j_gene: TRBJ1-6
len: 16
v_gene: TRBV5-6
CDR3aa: CASSLYRAGTSSPLHF
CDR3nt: TGTGCCAGCAGCTTGTATAGAGCAGGGACTTCATCACCCCTCCACTTT